The next 10 T cell receptor beta chains were all read from a single sample in a study of CD8+CD57+ T cells in acquired aplastic anemia. Genomic DNA provided the template from which TCR beta VDJ and CDR3 profiles were obtained. TCRdb ran MiXCR on the reads and lists one entry per CDR3 protein. The sample contains approximately 180,000 distinct CDR3 sequences, nearly 65% of which appear only once. For sequencing, patients were chosen who had shown expansion of CD8+CD57+ cells by flow cytometry. Sequenced material: sorted CD4+, CD8+, or CD8+CD57+ T cells (not recorded which) from PBMCs. These TCRs come from a human donor with aplastic anemia.

This clonotype appeared many times. The chain carries TRBV20-1 and TRBJ2-1; tentatively, D is TRBD2 (7 bases). With 6 bases removed from V and 5 bases from J, the gap between germline ends came to 20 bases. CDR1 DFQATT and CDR2 SNEGSKA come from the germline V gene (reference sequence). The length of the CDR3 is 15 residues. CDR3 bases: TGCAGTGCACCGAGGGAGGGGGAGGCCCACAATGAGCAGTTCTTC. It codes for CSAPREGEAHNEQFF.

The gene calls are TRBV19 and TRBJ1-5, with unresolved D. CDR3 length: 14 amino acids. Per germline, CDR1 LNHDA and CDR2 SQIVND (reference sequence). Trimming took 4 bases from V and 0 from J, leaving 7 bases between them. This chain's CDR3 is CASSKGNSNQPQHF. DNA for the CDR3: TGTGCCAGTAGTAAAGGGAATAGCAATCAGCCCCAGCATTTT.

This clonotype turned up a few times. This chain uses TRBV20-1 with TRBJ2-7; 7 bases line up with TRBD1. There are 13 residues in the CDR3. Germline CDR1 and CDR2: DFQATT and SNEGSKA (reference sequence). The ends lost 6 bases at V and 2 bases at J; junction bases unmatched: 7. The CDR3 loop reads CSAQQGTTYEQYF. The CDR3 region has the DNA TGCAGTGCCCAACAGGGGACGACCTACGAGCAGTACTTC.

With respect to this clonotype: A junction end diverges from the germline sequence, so it may reflect a read error. The chain carries TRBV5-1 and TRBJ2-6; unclear D gene. The CDR3 is made up of 16 amino acids. Per germline, CDR1 SGHRS and CDR2 YFSETQ. In DNA form, the CDR3 reads TGCGCCAGCAGATTGGGCCGGGCCGATGGGGCCAACGTCCTGACTTTC. Protein: CASRLGRADGANVLTF.

The J gene is TRBJ1-2, the V gene TRBV20-1; 8 bases align to TRBD1. The trim removed 4 bases at V and 8 bases at J, leaving 3 bases unmatched. The CDR3 runs 11 residues. CDR1 is DFQATT and CDR2 is SNEGSKA in the germline V gene (reference sequence). For the CDR3, the DNA is TGCAGTGCTACCAGGACAGGGGGCTACACCTTC. As protein: CSATRTGGYTF.

The CDR3 is CASKGGTGVIQPQHF. As DNA, the CDR3 is TGTGCCAGCAAAGGTGGGACAGGGGTCATCCAGCCCCAGCATTTT. V usage is TRBV2 and J usage is TRBJ1-5; 10 nucleotides align to TRBD1. CDR1 and CDR2 (germline): SNHLY, FYNNEI. CDR3 size: 15 residues. Trimming cost V 7 bases and J 7 bases; bases outside gene matches: 10.

Comment on this clonotype: This may arise from a read error, as a much more abundant clone is one base away. The chain employs TRBV5-1 and TRBJ2-7; a possible D gene is TRBD1 (5 bases). This CDR3 comprises 15 residues. Germline assignment: CDR1 SGHRS and CDR2 YFSETQ. V was trimmed by 0 bases and J by 5 bases, leaving 15 bases between them. CDR3 nucleotides: TGCGCCAGCAGCTTGGAGCACCTAAGGGGTGACGAGCAGTACTTC. This codes for CASSLEHLRGDEQYF. The full variable domain, with the rest looked up from reference TRBV5-1 and TRBJ2-7, is KAGVTQTPRYLIKTRGQQVTLSCSPISGHRSVSWYQQTPGQGLQFLFEYFSETQRNKGNFPGRFSGRQFSNSRSEMNVSTLELGDSALYLCASSLEHLRGDEQYFGPGTRLTVT.

This chain connects TRBV10-3 to TRBJ1-5; no definite D call. The CDR3 runs 15 residues. Germline V gives CDR1 ENHRY, CDR2 SYGVKD. With 1 base removed from V and 3 bases from J, the gap between germline ends came to 10 bases. The CDR3: CAISEWGDTNQPQHF. CDR3 bases: TGTGCCATCAGTGAGTGGGGAGATACCAATCAGCCCCAGCATTTT.

Details on this clonotype: At one end, the junction sequence differs from germline, possibly due to a read error. J is TRBJ1-5 and V is TRBV19, with 9 positions matching TRBD1. There are 15 residues in the CDR3. Germline assignment: CDR1 LNHDA and CDR2 SQIVND (reference sequence). CDR3 nucleotides: TGCGCCAGTAGAAAGAGGACAGGGGATGATCAGCCCCAGCATTTT. Translated, it gives CASRKRTGDDQPQHF.

Comments on this clonotype: Germline is not matched at one junction end, which may reflect a read error. This chain joins TRBV4-1 and TRBJ2-5, with D possibly being TRBD2 (6 bases). There are 14 residues in the CDR3. The germline CDR1 and CDR2 sequences are MGHRA and YSYEKL. CDR3 loop: CASSPAEGEETQYF. CDR3 DNA sequence: TGTGCCAGCAGCCCAGCGGAGGGAGAAGAGACCCAGTACTTC.